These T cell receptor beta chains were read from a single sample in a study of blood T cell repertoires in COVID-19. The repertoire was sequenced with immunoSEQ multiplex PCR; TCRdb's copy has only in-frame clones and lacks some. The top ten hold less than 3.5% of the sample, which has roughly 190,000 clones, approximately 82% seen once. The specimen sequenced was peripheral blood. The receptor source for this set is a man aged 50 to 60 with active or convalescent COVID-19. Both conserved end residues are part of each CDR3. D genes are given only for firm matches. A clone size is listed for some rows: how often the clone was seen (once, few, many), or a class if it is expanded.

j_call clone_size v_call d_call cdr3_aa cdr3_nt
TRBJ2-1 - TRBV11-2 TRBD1 CASSFRTGGTNEQFF TGTGCCAGCAGCTTTCGGACAGGGGGAACCAATGAGCAGTTCTTC
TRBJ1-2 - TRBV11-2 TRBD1 CASSRGQDYGYTF TGTGCCAGCAGCAGGGGGCAGGACTATGGCTACACCTTC
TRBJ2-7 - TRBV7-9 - CASSLGLPVYEQYF TGTGCCAGCAGCCTGGGACTTCCCGTCTACGAGCAGTACTTC
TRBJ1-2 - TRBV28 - CASSPNGSGTGGYTF TGTGCCAGCAGTCCCAATGGGTCAGGAACAGGTGGCTACACCTTC
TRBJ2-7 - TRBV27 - CASSFFAEGYEQYF TGTGCCAGCAGTTTTTTCGCGGAGGGGTACGAGCAGTACTTC
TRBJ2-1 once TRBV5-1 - CASSLALSYRNEQFF TGCGCCAGCAGCTTGGCTCTCTCCTATCGTAATGAGCAGTTCTTC
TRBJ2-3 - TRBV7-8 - CASSPQGSSTDTQYF TGTGCCAGCAGCCCCCAGGGCAGTTCGACAGATACGCAGTATTTT
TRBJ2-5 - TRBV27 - CASSFLEQETQYF TGTGCCAGCAGTTTTCTGGAGCAAGAGACCCAGTACTTC
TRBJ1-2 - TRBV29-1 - CSVSTVFAREGYTF TGCAGCGTCTCAACCGTGTTTGCTAGAGAGGGCTACACCTTC
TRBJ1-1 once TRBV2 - CASRGHLQGTEAFF TGTGCCAGCAGAGGTCATCTCCAGGGAACTGAAGCTTTCTTT
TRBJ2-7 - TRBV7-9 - CASSFRGREQYF TGTGCCAGCAGCTTTAGAGGGCGGGAGCAGTACTTC
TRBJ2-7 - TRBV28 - CASRGRFSYEQYF TGTGCCAGCAGAGGCAGGTTCTCCTACGAGCAGTACTTC
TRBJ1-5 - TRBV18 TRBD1 CASSVDRARNQPQHF TGTGCCAGCTCAGTTGACAGGGCACGCAATCAGCCCCAGCATTTT
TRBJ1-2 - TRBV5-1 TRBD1 CASSLGTGTNYGYTF TGCGCCAGCAGCTTGGGGACAGGTACTAACTATGGCTACACCTTC
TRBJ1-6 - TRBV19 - CASSVYGPADSPLHF TGTGCCAGTAGCGTTTACGGCCCGGCGGATTCACCCCTCCACTTT
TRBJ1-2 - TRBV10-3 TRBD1 CATLQQGAAGYTF TGTGCCACCCTACAACAGGGGGCAGCGGGCTACACCTTC
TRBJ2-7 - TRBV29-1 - CSVQDNYEQYF TGCAGCGTACAGGATAACTACGAGCAGTACTTC
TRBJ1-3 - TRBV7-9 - CASRTVPGNTIYF TGTGCCAGCCGGACAGTGCCTGGAAACACCATATATTTT
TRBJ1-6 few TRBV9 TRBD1 CASSVEGQPNSPLHF TGTGCCAGCAGCGTAGAGGGACAGCCTAATTCACCCCTCCACTTT
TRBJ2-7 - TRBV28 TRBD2 CASSLLGGGSYEQYF TGTGCCAGCAGTTTACTTGGGGGAGGGTCCTACGAGCAGTACTTC
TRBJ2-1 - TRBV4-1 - CASSQDSPRQTAEQFF TGCGCCAGCAGCCAAGATAGTCCACGGCAGACAGCTGAGCAGTTCTTC
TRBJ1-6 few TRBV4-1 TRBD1 CASSDSIVTGADSPLHF TGCGCCAGCAGCGATTCTATAGTGACAGGGGCTGATTCACCCCTCCACTTT
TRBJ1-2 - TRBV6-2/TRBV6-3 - CASSPTGRSYYGYTF TGTGCCAGCAGCCCAACAGGGAGAAGCTACTATGGCTACACCTTC
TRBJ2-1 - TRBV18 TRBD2 CASTPSGSYNEQFF TGTGCCAGCACACCTAGCGGCTCCTACAATGAGCAGTTCTTC
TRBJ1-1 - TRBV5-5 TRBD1 CASSPDRVREAFF TGTGCCAGCAGCCCAGACAGGGTTCGTGAAGCTTTCTTT
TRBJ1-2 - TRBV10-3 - CAIGGNYGYTF TGTGCCATCGGGGGGAACTATGGCTACACCTTC
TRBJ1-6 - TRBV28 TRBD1 CASSSGSLQGTPLHF TGTGCCAGCAGTTCGGGATCCTTACAGGGGACACCCCTCCACTTT
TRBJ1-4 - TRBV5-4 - CASSSPNEKLFF TGTGCCAGCAGCTCTCCCAATGAAAAACTGTTTTTT
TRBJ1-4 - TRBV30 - CAFEGGKLFF TGTGCCTTCGAGGGAGGGAAACTGTTTTTT
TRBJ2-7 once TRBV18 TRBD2 CASSPGLAADYEQYF TGTGCCAGCTCACCGGGGCTAGCGGCGGATTACGAGCAGTACTTC
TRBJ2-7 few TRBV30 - CAWTQGSPYEQYF TGTGCCTGGACACAGGGATCCCCCTACGAGCAGTACTTC
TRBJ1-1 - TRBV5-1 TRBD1 CASSSVTGGNTEAFF TGCGCCAGCAGCTCGGTTACAGGGGGGAACACTGAAGCTTTCTTT
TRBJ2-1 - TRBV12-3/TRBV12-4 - CASSHASEQFF TGTGCCAGCAGTCACGCCAGTGAGCAGTTCTTC
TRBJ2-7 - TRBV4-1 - CASSQDTVFYEQYF TGCGCCAGCAGCCAAGATACGGTCTTCTACGAGCAGTACTTC
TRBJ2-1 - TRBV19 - CASSIDRQGNEQFF TGTGCCAGTAGTATAGATCGCCAGGGGAATGAGCAGTTCTTC
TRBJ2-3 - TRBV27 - CASSVRPGLTSTDTQYF TGTGCCAGCAGTGTCCGCCCGGGACTCACTAGCACAGATACGCAGTATTTT
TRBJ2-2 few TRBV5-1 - CASSAQVGTGELFF TGCGCCAGCAGTGCACAGGTCGGCACCGGGGAGCTGTTTTTT
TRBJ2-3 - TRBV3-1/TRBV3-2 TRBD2 CASSLREYTQYF TGTGCCAGCAGCCTGCGGGAGTATACGCAGTATTTT
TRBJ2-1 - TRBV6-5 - CASSRPGSSYNEQFF TGTGCCAGCAGTCGGCCGGGTAGCTCCTACAATGAGCAGTTCTTC
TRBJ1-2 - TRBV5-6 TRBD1 CASSGRDRINYGYTF TGTGCCAGCAGCGGGCGGGACAGGATCAACTATGGCTACACCTTC